The sequence of this T cell receptor beta chain was determined in a study of shared clonotypes between healthy human individuals. Turning to the study itself: A couple of female and a few male donors aged 18 to 49 were enrolled.

Recent vaccinations or acute infections were absent in the healthy HIV-negative adult donors. In germline, CDR1 is SGHAT, CDR2 FQNNGV. CDR3 size: 15 residues. V dropped 5 bases and J dropped 0 bases, with 14 bases sitting between them. This table comes from immunoSEQ multiplex PCR, and its TCRdb copy is limited to in-frame clones, with some not included. Of 1,100,000 or so clones in the sample, around 78% were seen once. The source is a man in his late teens or twenties in good health. Some clones in this sample may be carry-over from other donors' samples. The sequenced sample consisted of memory CD4+ T cells from PBMCs. The subset was: CD45RA-negative fraction. The chain couples TRBV11-2 to TRBJ2-7; D is unresolved. CDR3 DNA sequence: TGTGCCAGCAGCCCCTTACCAGGCTCCTCCTACGAGCAGTACTTC. Its translation is CASSPLPGSSYEQYF. Full variable domain (remainder filled in from reference TRBV11-2 and TRBJ2-7): EAGVAQSPRYKIIEKRQSVAFWCNPISGHATLYWYQQILGQGPKLLIQFQNNGVVDDSQLPKDRFSAERLKGVDSTLKIQPAKLEDSAVYLCASSPLPGSSYEQYFGPGTRLTVT.